Listed below are T cell receptor beta chains from one sample, sequenced in a study of T-cell reconstitution after alpha-beta-depleted transplantation in children. TCRdb re-called the PCR reads with MiXCR, one entry per CDR3 protein. Seen here are around 380,000 distinct CDR3 sequences, under 13% observed once, and the top ten hold roughly 5.1%. The sequencing used PBMCs from the stem cell graft donor, collected from the stem cell graft. These receptors came from a human donor who donated a stem cell graft to a child with acute myeloid leukemia. CDR3s include the opening cysteine and the closing phenylalanine or tryptophan. Each record gives: D gene, V gene, clone size, J gene, CDR3 protein, CDR3 DNA. The D gene is left open where the match is weak. Size values are once, few and many counts, or a class for expanded clones, and some rows have none.

D: .; V: TRBV7-2; size: few; J: TRBJ1-2; CDR3: CASSLSRSDGYTF; DNA: TGTGCCAGCAGCCTTTCGAGGTCAGATGGCTACACCTTC
D: .; V: TRBV5-1; size: many; J: TRBJ2-3; CDR3: CASSDESDTQYF; DNA: TGCGCCAGCAGCGATGAGTCAGATACGCAGTATTTT
D: .; V: TRBV12-3/TRBV12-4; size: .; J: TRBJ1-3; CDR3: CASSFLGQGNTIYF; DNA: TGTGCCAGCAGTTTTCTTGGCCAGGGAAACACCATATATTTT
D: .; V: TRBV15; size: .; J: TRBJ1-1; CDR3: CATSRGVEGMNTEAFF; DNA: TGTGCCACCAGCAGAGGGGTGGAGGGTATGAACACTGAAGCTTTCTTT
D: TRBD2; V: TRBV14; size: .; J: TRBJ2-3; CDR3: CASSRRGVYTDTQYF; DNA: TGTGCCAGCAGCCGACGGGGGGTATACACAGATACGCAGTATTTT
D: TRBD1; V: TRBV5-1; size: .; J: TRBJ2-5; CDR3: CASSHGTGPETQYF; DNA: TGCGCCAGCTCCCACGGGACAGGCCCTGAGACCCAGTACTTC
D: .; V: TRBV11-2; size: .; J: TRBJ1-6; CDR3: CASRRTALLSPLHF; DNA: TGTGCCAGCAGACGGACAGCTCTTTTATCACCCCTCCACTTT
D: .; V: TRBV5-1; size: few; J: TRBJ2-5; CDR3: CASSLRGLPQETQYF; DNA: TGCGCCAGCAGCTTGAGGGGGTTACCTCAAGAGACCCAGTACTTC
D: .; V: TRBV4-1; size: few; J: TRBJ1-2; CDR3: CASSQDRGTNYGYTF; DNA: TGCGCCAGCAGCCAAGATCGGGGCACTAACTATGGCTACACCTTC
D: .; V: TRBV7-2; size: few; J: TRBJ2-1; CDR3: CASSLDRSTYNEQFF; DNA: TGTGCCAGCAGCCTGGACCGATCAACCTACAATGAGCAGTTCTTC
D: .; V: TRBV5-6; size: .; J: TRBJ2-5; CDR3: CASRSGRRETQYF; DNA: TGTGCCAGCAGGTCTGGACGGCGGGAGACCCAGTACTTC
D: TRBD2; V: TRBV5-1; size: few; J: TRBJ2-5; CDR3: CASSLLWFSGENQETQYF; DNA: TGCGCCAGCAGCTTGCTGTGGTTCAGCGGGGAAAACCAAGAGACCCAGTACTTC
D: TRBD1; V: TRBV7-2; size: few; J: TRBJ1-2; CDR3: CASSFLPGQGFGGYTF; DNA: TGTGCCAGCAGCTTCCTACCGGGACAGGGGTTCGGCGGCTACACCTTC
D: .; V: TRBV20-1; size: few; J: TRBJ2-4; CDR3: CSARNSLAKNIQYF; DNA: TGCAGTGCTAGGAACAGCCTAGCCAAAAACATTCAGTACTTC
D: .; V: TRBV7-2; size: many; J: TRBJ2-7; CDR3: CASSSQGFEQYF; DNA: TGTGCCAGCAGCTCACAGGGATTCGAGCAGTACTTC
D: .; V: TRBV29-1; size: .; J: TRBJ1-5; CDR3: CSVSLRDSNQPQHF; DNA: TGCAGCGTTTCACTAAGGGACAGCAATCAGCCCCAGCATTTT
D: TRBD1; V: TRBV12-3/TRBV12-4; size: few; J: TRBJ1-3; CDR3: CASSLEGQGEFGNTIYF; DNA: TGTGCCAGCAGTTTAGAGGGACAGGGGGAATTTGGAAACACCATATATTTT
D: .; V: TRBV20-1; size: many; J: TRBJ2-1; CDR3: CSAEEWRLGEQFF; DNA: TGCAGTGCCGAGGAATGGCGACTCGGTGAGCAGTTCTTC
D: .; V: TRBV4-1; size: few; J: TRBJ2-7; CDR3: CASSQDKGREQYF; DNA: TGCGCCAGCAGCCAAGATAAGGGGAGGGAGCAGTACTTC
D: TRBD1; V: TRBV20-1; size: .; J: TRBJ1-2; CDR3: CSAPDRGWTGYTF; DNA: TGCAGTGCTCCGGACAGGGGGTGGACTGGCTACACCTTC
D: .; V: TRBV29-1; size: .; J: TRBJ1-1; CDR3: CSVWGAPGEAFF; DNA: TGCAGCGTTTGGGGGGCACCCGGAGAAGCTTTCTTT
D: TRBD2; V: TRBV6-5; size: few; J: TRBJ2-3; CDR3: CASSYSVSGGDTQYF; DNA: TGTGCCAGCAGTTACTCAGTTAGCGGGGGAGATACGCAGTATTTT
D: .; V: TRBV24-1; size: .; J: TRBJ2-2; CDR3: CATSDSPSSIPNTGELFF; DNA: TGTGCCACCAGTGATTCCCCTTCCTCGATACCGAACACCGGGGAGCTGTTTTTT
D: .; V: TRBV20-1; size: .; J: TRBJ2-4; CDR3: CSAKTTEAKNIQYF; DNA: TGCAGTGCAAAGACGACAGAGGCCAAAAACATTCAGTACTTC